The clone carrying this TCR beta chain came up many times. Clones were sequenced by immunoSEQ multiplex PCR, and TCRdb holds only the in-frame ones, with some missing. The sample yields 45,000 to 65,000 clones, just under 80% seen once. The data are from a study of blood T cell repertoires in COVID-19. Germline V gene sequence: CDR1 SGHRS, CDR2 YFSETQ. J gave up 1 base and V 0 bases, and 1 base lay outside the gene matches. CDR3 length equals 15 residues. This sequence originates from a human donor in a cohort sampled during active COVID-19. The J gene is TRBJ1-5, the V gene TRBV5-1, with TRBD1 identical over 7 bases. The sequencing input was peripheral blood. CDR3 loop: CASSLGDRSNQPQHF. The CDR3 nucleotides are TGCGCCAGCAGCTTGGGGGACAGAAGCAATCAGCCCCAGCATTTT.